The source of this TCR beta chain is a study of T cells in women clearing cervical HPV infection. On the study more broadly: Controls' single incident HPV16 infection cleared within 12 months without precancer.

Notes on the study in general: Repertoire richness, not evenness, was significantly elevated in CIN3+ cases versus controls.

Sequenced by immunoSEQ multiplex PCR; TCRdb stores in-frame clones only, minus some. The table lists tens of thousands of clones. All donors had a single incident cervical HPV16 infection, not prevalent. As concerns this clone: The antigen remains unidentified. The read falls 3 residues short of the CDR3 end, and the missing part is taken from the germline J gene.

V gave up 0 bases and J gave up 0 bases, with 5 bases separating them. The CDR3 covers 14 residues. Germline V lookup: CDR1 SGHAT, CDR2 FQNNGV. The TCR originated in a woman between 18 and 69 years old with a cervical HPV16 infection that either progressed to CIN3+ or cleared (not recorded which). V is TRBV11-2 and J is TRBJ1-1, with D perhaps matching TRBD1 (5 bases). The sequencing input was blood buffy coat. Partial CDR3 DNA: TGTGCCAGCAGCTTAGACAGGGTGAACACTGAA. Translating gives CASSLDRVNTE. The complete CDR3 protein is CASSLDRVNTEAFF. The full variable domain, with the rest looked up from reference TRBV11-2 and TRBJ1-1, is EAGVAQSPRYKIIEKRQSVAFWCNPISGHATLYWYQQILGQGPKLLIQFQNNGVVDDSQLPKDRFSAERLKGVDSTLKIQPAKLEDSAVYLCASSLDRVNTEAFFGQGTRLTVV.